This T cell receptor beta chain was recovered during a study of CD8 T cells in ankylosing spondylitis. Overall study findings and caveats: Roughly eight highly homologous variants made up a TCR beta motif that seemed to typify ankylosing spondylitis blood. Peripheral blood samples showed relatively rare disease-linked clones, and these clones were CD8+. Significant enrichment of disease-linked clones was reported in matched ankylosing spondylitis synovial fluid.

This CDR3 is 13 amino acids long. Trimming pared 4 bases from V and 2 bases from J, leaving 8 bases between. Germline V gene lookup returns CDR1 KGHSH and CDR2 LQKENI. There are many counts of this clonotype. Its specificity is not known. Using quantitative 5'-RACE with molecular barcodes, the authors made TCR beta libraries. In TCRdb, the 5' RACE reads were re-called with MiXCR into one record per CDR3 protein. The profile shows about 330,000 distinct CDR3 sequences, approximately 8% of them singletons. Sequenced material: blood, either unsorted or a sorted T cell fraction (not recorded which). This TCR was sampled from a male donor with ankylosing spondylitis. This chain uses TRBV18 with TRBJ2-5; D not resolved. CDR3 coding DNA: TGTGCCAGCTCACTGGACGGACAAGAGACCCAGTACTTC. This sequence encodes CASSLDGQETQYF.